The 27 T cell receptor beta chains below come from one sample, sequenced in a study of sequential checkpoint blockade in melanoma. TCRdb keeps only in-frame clones here, not all; method: immunoSEQ multiplex PCR. Counted here are roughly 1,600 clones, roughly a quarter occurring once; the ten biggest clones make up 8%. Treatment defined: randomized to nivolumab then ipilimumab (arm A) or the reverse (arm B). The specimen was tumor tissue (inferred from file names), collected from a patient given nivolumab and ipilimumab in sequence. Receptor source: a human donor with melanoma.

This clone turned up a few times. The CDR3 here is CASSYLVARSSYEQYF. CDR3 bases: TGTGCCAGCAGTTACCTGGTAGCGAGGAGCTCCTACGAGCAGTACTTC. This chain connects TRBV6-8 to TRBJ2-7, with D perhaps matching TRBD2 (5 bases). V was cut by 2 bases and J by 0 bases, with 14 bases left in between. The CDR3 runs to 16 residues. Germline-derived CDR1 and CDR2 are MNHGY and SAAAGT.

By proportion, this clone is medium-sized. The V gene is TRBV6-8, the J gene TRBJ2-1; D call uncertain. The CDR3 is 12 residues long. V gave up 6 bases and J gave up 7 bases, with 10 bases separating them. Germline CDR1 is MNHGY and CDR2 is SAAAGT. The CDR3 sequence: CASSPGRNEQFF. CDR3 DNA sequence: TGTGCCAGCAGCCCCGGGCGGAATGAGCAGTTCTTC.

This clone was observed a single time. The V call is TRBV29-1, the J call TRBJ2-7, with 9 bases fitting TRBD1. This CDR3 spans 13 amino acids. V gave up 6 bases and J gave up 2 bases; unmatched junction bases: 5. Looked up from germline, CDR1 is SQVTM and CDR2 is ANQGSEA. CDR3: CSVPGQGTYEQYF. The CDR3 region has the DNA TGCAGCGTACCGGGACAGGGCACCTACGAGCAGTACTTC.

This chain uses TRBV19 with TRBJ2-7, with D perhaps matching TRBD1 (5 bases). Germline CDR1 LNHDA, CDR2 SQIVND (reference sequence). The CDR3 is 13 residues long. The germline V and J ends were trimmed by 1 base and 1 base, with 5 bases remaining between them. For the CDR3, the DNA is TGTGCCAGTAGTATAGGACAGTCCTACGAGCAGTACTTC. The encoded protein is CASSIGQSYEQYF.

This clone showed up just a few times. The chain combines TRBV30 with TRBJ2-3, with 9 positions matching TRBD2. CDR1 is GTSNPN, CDR2 SVGIG, per germline (reference sequence). CDR3 size: 14 residues. J gave up 6 bases and V 4 bases, and 8 bases lay outside the gene matches. The chain's CDR3 is CAWKVAGARDTQYF. The CDR3 nucleotides are TGTGCCTGGAAGGTAGCGGGGGCGCGGGATACGCAGTATTTT.

V is TRBV4-1 and J is TRBJ2-2, with 8 bases lining up with TRBD2. Germline lookup yields CDR1 MGHRA and CDR2 YSYEKL. The CDR3 covers 16 residues. V lost 0 bases to trimming and J lost 6 bases; unmatched junction nucleotides: 6. The CDR3 sequence is CASSQDRAGAAGELFF. The DNA for the CDR3 is TGCGCCAGCAGCCAAGATCGAGCGGGGGCCGCCGGGGAGCTGTTTTTT.

This clone is labeled medium-sized (0.01 to 0.1%). The V call is TRBV6-8, the J call TRBJ1-2; D might be TRBD1 (5 bases). V lost 6 bases and J lost 14, with 22 bases in between. Germline assignment: CDR1 MNHGY and CDR2 SAAAGT. The CDR3 is made up of 13 amino acids. CDR3 protein: CASSRPRDRACTF. The CDR3 bases are TGTGCCAGCAGCAGACCGCGGGACCGAGCCTGTACCTTC.

The chain combines TRBV9 with TRBJ2-3; D is unresolved. This CDR3 spans 12 amino acids. The germline V and J ends were trimmed by 4 bases and 2 bases, with 5 bases remaining between them. CDR1 SGDLS and CDR2 YYNGEE come from the germline V gene. CDR3 DNA sequence: TGTGCCAGCAGCTTAATCACAGATACGCAGTATTTT. Translated: CASSLITDTQYF.

This clone is categorized as medium-sized (0.01 to 0.1%). The J gene is TRBJ2-7, the V gene TRBV11-3; 9 nucleotides align to TRBD1. The germline V gene encodes CDR1 SGHNT and CDR2 YENEEA. V gave up 5 bases and J gave up 2 bases; unmatched junction bases: 4. The CDR3 runs 14 residues. CDR3 loop: CASSVDRGAYEQYF. The CDR3 bases are TGTGCCAGCAGCGTCGACAGGGGGGCCTACGAGCAGTACTTC.

The chain joins TRBV18 to TRBJ2-3; D is possibly TRBD1 or TRBD2 (5 bases each). Trimming removed 3 bases at V and 6 bases at J, with 19 bases between. Germline CDR1 reads KGHSH; CDR2 reads LQKENI. The CDR3 runs 16 residues. The CDR3 region has the DNA TGTGCCAGCTCACCTACCCGGGGCCAGGTTAGGGATACGCAGTATTTT. This encodes CASSPTRGQVRDTQYF.

This clone counts as medium-sized. The chain is built from TRBV11-3 and TRBJ1-6, with D perhaps TRBD1 (5 bases). The CDR3 is 14 residues long. V was clipped by 2 bases and J by 7 bases, with 9 bases between them. CDR1 is SGHNT and CDR2 is YENEEA in the germline V gene. The CDR3 region is CASSLQGRNSPLHF. CDR3 DNA sequence: TGTGCCAGCAGCTTACAGGGACGGAATTCACCCCTCCACTTT.

The V and J genes are TRBV19 and TRBJ2-1; no clear D gene. The CDR3 spans 11 residues. CDR1 and CDR2 from the germline V gene are LNHDA and SQIVND (reference sequence). V lost 6 bases, J lost 8 bases, and 8 bases lay in between. As DNA, the CDR3 is TGTGCCAGTAGCCTGGGTTATGAGCAGTTCTTC. The encoded protein is CASSLGYEQFF.

This clone is judged large. The genes are TRBV12-5 and TRBJ1-4; D remains unclear. Trimming cost V 1 base and J 5 bases, with 14 bases left between them. The CDR3 sequence is 16 residues long. Germline lookup yields CDR1 LGHNT and CDR2 FRNRAP. The CDR3 nucleotides are TGTGCTAGTGGTTTGGCCTCGGGTGTACACAATGAAAAACTGTTTTTT. Translated: CASGLASGVHNEKLFF.

The chain uses TRBV9 and TRBJ2-7; tentative D call: TRBD1 (5 bases). CDR1 is SGDLS and CDR2 is YYNGEE in the germline V gene. The CDR3 extends over 13 amino acids. The ends were cut back, 0 bases at V and 2 bases at J, with 6 bases in the middle. The CDR3 protein is CASSVGQTYEQYF. The DNA of the CDR3 is TGTGCCAGCAGCGTAGGACAGACCTACGAGCAGTACTTC.

This sequence joins TRBV19 and TRBJ2-7; D remains unclear. CDR3 length: 13 amino acids. V dropped 3 bases and J dropped 6 bases, with 12 bases sitting between them. Germline values: CDR1 LNHDA, CDR2 SQIVND (reference sequence). The CDR3 region is CASSISARGEQYF. The CDR3 DNA is TGTGCCAGTAGTATCTCGGCGCGCGGCGAGCAGTACTTC.

This clone was observed a handful of times. V usage is TRBV11-3 and J usage is TRBJ2-2, with D uncertain. The CDR3 is 15 residues long. Trimming stripped 1 base from V and 4 bases from J, with 10 bases between. Germline values: CDR1 SGHNT, CDR2 YENEEA. CDR3 nucleotides: TGTGCCAGCAGCTTAGTCGGTGCGTCCACCGGGGAGCTGTTTTTT. It translates to CASSLVGASTGELFF.

This clone is labeled as medium-sized (0.01 to 0.1%). The CDR3 sequence: CASSLSTGGRPEFYGYTF. The CDR3 DNA reads as TGTGCCAGCAGCTTAAGTACAGGGGGCAGGCCCGAATTCTATGGCTACACCTTC. This chain joins TRBV11-3 and TRBJ1-2; 9 bases align to TRBD1. With V trimmed by 2 bases and J by 4 bases, 14 bases remained unmatched. This CDR3 region has 18 residues. Germline CDR1 and CDR2: SGHNT and YENEEA.

The rearrangement links TRBV10-2 to TRBJ2-7; TRBD2 matches at 8 bases. V lost 7 bases and J lost 2; bases outside the gene matches: 7. Germline V lookup: CDR1 WSHSY, CDR2 SAAADI. The CDR3 consists of 14 residues. The CDR3 DNA follows: TGCGCCAGCACCGAGGGACTAGTTGCCTACGAGCAGTACTTC. Protein sequence: CASTEGLVAYEQYF.

Sample share makes this clone medium-sized (0.01 to 0.1%). This rearrangement joins TRBV6-8 to TRBJ2-5; D not certain. Germline V lookup: CDR1 MNHGY, CDR2 SAAAGT. The CDR3 sequence is 15 residues long. The V gene lost 2 bases and the J gene lost 2 bases, with 12 bases spanning the gap. CDR3 region: CASSYGRDGQETQYF. CDR3 sequence (DNA): TGTGCCAGCAGTTACGGTCGAGACGGGCAAGAGACCCAGTACTTC.

In this sample, this clone turned up a few times. The V gene is TRBV9, the J gene TRBJ2-1; D may be TRBD1 (5 bases). CDR3 length: 14 residues. Germline CDR1 reads SGDLS; CDR2 reads YYNGEE. With 4 bases removed from V and 0 bases from J, the gap between germline ends came to 8 bases. As DNA, the CDR3 is TGTGCCAGCAGCACCGACAGCTCCTACAATGAGCAGTTCTTC. Encoded protein: CASSTDSSYNEQFF.

The chain joins TRBV16 to TRBJ2-7; 8 nucleotides match TRBD1. Per germline, CDR1 KGHSY and CDR2 FQNENV. The CDR3 is 15 amino acids. The V and J ends lost 3 bases and 2 bases, in that order; junction bases with no gene match: 6. The CDR3 nucleotides read TGTGCCAGCAGCCACCCGGACAGGGACCCCTACGAGCAGTACTTC. This encodes CASSHPDRDPYEQYF. The entire variable domain, with the rest obtained from reference TRBV16 and TRBJ2-7, is as follows: GEEVAQTPKHLVRGEGQKAKLYCAPIKGHSYVFWYQQVLKNEFKFLISFQNENVFDETGMPKERFSAKCLPNSPCSLEIQATKLEDSAVYFCASSHPDRDPYEQYFGPGTRLTVT.

This clone is judged medium-sized. V is TRBV11-3 and J is TRBJ2-7, with D possibly being TRBD1 (6 bases). The V gene lost 5 bases and the J gene lost 0 bases, with 14 bases spanning the gap. This CDR3 has 15 amino acids. CDR1 is SGHNT and CDR2 is YENEEA in the germline V gene. The CDR3 protein is CASSQLTGSSYEQYF. The DNA for the CDR3 is TGTGCCAGCAGCCAGTTAACAGGGTCCTCCTACGAGCAGTACTTC.

The rearrangement uses TRBV12-5 and TRBJ2-5; possible D gene TRBD1, 6 bases. The CDR3 runs 14 residues. The germline V gene has CDR1 LGHNT and CDR2 FRNRAP. The ends were cut back, 1 base at V and 4 bases at J, with 10 bases in the middle. In DNA, the CDR3 is TGTGCTAGTGGTTTGGGGTCACAGGGAGAGACCCAGTACTTC. Encoded protein: CASGLGSQGETQYF.

By frequency in the sample, this clone is medium-sized. This chain links TRBV11-3 with TRBJ2-2; D may be TRBD1 or TRBD2 (5 bases each). CDR1 and CDR2 (germline): SGHNT, YENEEA. This CDR3 has 16 residues. The V end lost 3 bases, the J end lost 4 bases, and 15 bases lay between the germline ends. DNA for the CDR3: TGTGCCAGCAGCTTTTCTTCCGTTGGGGGCACCGGGGAGCTGTTTTTT. It specifies CASSFSSVGGTGELFF. Full variable domain (rest looked up from reference TRBV11-3 and TRBJ2-2): EAGVVQSPRYKIIEKKQPVAFWCNPISGHNTLYWYLQNLGQGPELLIRYENEEAVDDSQLPKDRFSAERLKGVDSTLKIQPAELGDSAVYLCASSFSSVGGTGELFFGEGSRLTVL.

This clone was observed a handful of times. CDR3: CAWSRDSYTEAFF. For the CDR3, the DNA is TGTGCCTGGAGCCGGGACAGTTACACTGAAGCTTTCTTT. V is TRBV30 and J is TRBJ1-1; 7 nucleotides line up with TRBD1. The CDR3 runs 13 residues. Germline CDR1 reads GTSNPN; CDR2 reads SVGIG (reference sequence). Trimming took 3 bases from V and 3 from J; bases not matched to a gene: 4.

The chain joins TRBV28 to TRBJ2-7; no clear D. Germline CDR1 reads MDHEN; CDR2 reads SYDVKM. This CDR3 has 15 residues. Between the trimmed V and J ends, which lost 2 bases and 0 bases, there was a span of 11 bases. CDR3 coding DNA: TGTGCCAGCAGTTTAGTTTCTGGGTTCTCCTACGAGCAGTACTTC. Its protein product is CASSLVSGFSYEQYF.

This clone was seen a few times. V and J are TRBV6-8 and TRBJ1-5; 10 nucleotides agree with TRBD1. V shed 10 bases, J shed 6 bases, and the junction held 9 bases outside the gene matches. The germline V gene encodes CDR1 MNHGY and CDR2 SAAAGT. The CDR3 is made up of 14 amino acids. The CDR3: CAISGQGGVQPQHF. As DNA, the CDR3 is TGTGCCATCAGCGGACAGGGGGGGGTTCAGCCCCAGCATTTT.